This T cell receptor (beta chain) derives from a study of early T cells in non-severe SARS-CoV-2 infection. This clonotype was seen a handful of times. Compared with germline, one end of the junction differs, possibly owing to a read error. From germline, CDR1 is SGHRS and CDR2 YFSETQ. This CDR3 contains 15 residues. TCRdb re-derived calls from the 5' RACE reads in MiXCR, one entry per CDR3 protein. Among tens of thousands of distinct CDR3 sequences, 5.3% were seen once, and the ten largest hold 3.5% to 5.5%. The receptor comes from an adult who was a healthcare worker with PCR-confirmed SARS-CoV-2 infection or an uninfected control (not recorded which). V usage is TRBV5-1 and J usage is TRBJ2-5; D remains unclear. Source material: whole blood. The CDR3 DNA follows: TGCGCCAGCAGTTTGGCGACCACACGCCAAGAGACCCAGTACTTC. This gives the protein CASSLATTRQETQYF. Variable domain in full (rest from reference TRBV5-1 and TRBJ2-5): KAGVTQTPRYLIKTRGQQVTLSCSPISGHRSVSWYQQTPGQGLQFLFEYFSETQRNKGNFPGRFSGRQFSNSRSEMNVSTLELGDSALYLCASSLATTRQETQYFGPGTRLLVL.